A selection of T cell receptor beta chains follows, all from one sample in a study of T cell changes during pregnancy in multiple sclerosis. Measured with immunoSEQ multiplex PCR; TCRdb has only the in-frame clones, and not every one. The table shows around 10,000 clones, with 65% to 85% occurring only once. The starting material was CD8+ T cells from peripheral blood mononuclear cells, obtained in the third trimester of pregnancy. The origin of the receptors is a female donor in good health, enrolled as a control in a pregnancy study. The conserved cysteine and the conserved F or W are not part of the CDR3 here. Fields, in order: V gene, D gene, CDR3 length, CDR3 protein. The D gene is left open where the match is weak.

TRBV29-1,TRBD2,13,SVVGSGGYQETQY
TRBV2,.,13,ASRSDSSYNSPLH
TRBV13,TRBD2,16,ASSLTSGGSPPYNEQF
TRBV5-6,TRBD2,16,ASSSVTLTSGSVDTQY
TRBV10-3,.,11,AIGGGADEKLF
TRBV2,.,13,ASRSIEGGGYGYT
TRBV4-2,TRBD2,14,ASSQGDSGGYNEQF
TRBV5-6,TRBD1,13,ASSDPDRGPDEQY
TRBV7-9,TRBD2,14,ASGTSGSRPKYEQY
TRBV20-1,TRBD2,9,SAPGLAGQY
TRBV7-3,TRBD1,13,ASSLGLTGVDTQY
TRBV6-4,.,12,ASSEGFGNQPQH
TRBV6-5,.,14,ASSYSSGQHSGELF
TRBV7-9,.,10,ASSRGGTEAF
TRBV5-1,TRBD1,11,ASSSTGGTEAF
TRBV6-4,.,14,ASSEGGYRHNSPLH
TRBV6-4,.,13,ASSDSHSGANVLT
TRBV6-1,.,12,ASSERQFRGEQY
TRBV6-4,.,12,ASSDSQSTDTQY
TRBV5-1,.,16,ASSLVTGPSSGANVLT
TRBV27,TRBD2,11,ASSLGGFYEQY
TRBV4-2,.,15,ASSQDVQGISYNEQF
TRBV10-2,TRBD2,14,ASSEMGGSTVNEQF
TRBV11-1,.,12,ASSPSRYAYEQY
TRBV2,TRBD1,12,ASSVDGTGYGYT
TRBV28,TRBD2,15,ASSQPTSGSHIDEQF
TRBV9,.,10,ASSVRGYGYT
TRBV5-1,TRBD1,16,ASSLGPTGQGSYNEQF
TRBV9,.,12,ASSVGGANQPQH
TRBV7-9,TRBD2,12,ASRGLAGGREQF
TRBV7-8,TRBD1,12,ASSAGTGGDEQF
TRBV27,.,10,ASSFSGKEQY
TRBV28,TRBD1,13,ASRIDRGVQETQY
TRBV28,.,13,ASSRTAGRANEQY
TRBV7-9,TRBD1,12,ASSSGQGITIQY